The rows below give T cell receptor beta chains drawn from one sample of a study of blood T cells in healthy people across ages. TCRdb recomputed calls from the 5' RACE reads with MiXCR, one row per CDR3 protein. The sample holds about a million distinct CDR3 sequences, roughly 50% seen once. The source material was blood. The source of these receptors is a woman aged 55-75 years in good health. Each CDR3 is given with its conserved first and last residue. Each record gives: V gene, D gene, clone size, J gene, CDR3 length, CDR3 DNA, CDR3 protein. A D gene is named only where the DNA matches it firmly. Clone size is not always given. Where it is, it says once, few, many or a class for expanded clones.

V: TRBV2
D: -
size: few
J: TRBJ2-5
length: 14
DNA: TGTGCCAGCACACTACCGCAAAGGGAAGAGACCCAGTACTTC
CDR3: CASTLPQREETQYF

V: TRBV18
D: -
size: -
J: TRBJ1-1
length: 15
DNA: TGTGCCAGCTCACCAGTGTGGGGATCGAACACTGAAGCTTTCTTT
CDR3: CASSPVWGSNTEAFF

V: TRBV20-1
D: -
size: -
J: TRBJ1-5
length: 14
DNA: TGCAGTGCTATAGACAGAACCTCAAATCGGCCCCAGCATTTT
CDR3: CSAIDRTSNRPQHF

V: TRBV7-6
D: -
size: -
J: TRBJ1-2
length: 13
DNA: TGTGCCAGCAGTACCCAGGGGTACTATGGCTACACCTTC
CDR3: CASSTQGYYGYTF

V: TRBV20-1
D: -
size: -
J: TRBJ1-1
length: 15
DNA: TGCAGTGCTAGAGGGGCGGGGGCCGGGAGCACTGAAGCTTTCTTT
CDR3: CSARGAGAGSTEAFF

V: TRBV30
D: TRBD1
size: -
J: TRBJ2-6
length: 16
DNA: TGTGCCTGCCCCGACCTTACAGGGGCTGGGGCCAACGTCCTGACTTTC
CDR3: CACPDLTGAGANVLTF

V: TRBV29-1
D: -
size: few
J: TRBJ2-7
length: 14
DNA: TGCAGCGTGATGGGGGGGCAGCGCTCCTACGAGCAGTACTTC
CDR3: CSVMGGQRSYEQYF

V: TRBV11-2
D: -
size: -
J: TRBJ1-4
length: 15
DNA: TGTGCCAGCAGCTTAGCTCCCGCAACTAATGAAAAACTGTTTTTT
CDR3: CASSLAPATNEKLFF

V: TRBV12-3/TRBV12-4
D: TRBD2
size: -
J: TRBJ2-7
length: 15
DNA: TGTGCCAGCAGCGAGACTAGCGGCCCATCCTACGAGCAGTACTTC
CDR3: CASSETSGPSYEQYF

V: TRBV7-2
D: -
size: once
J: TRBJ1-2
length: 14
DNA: TGTGCCAGCAGCTTACCCAGCCCTAACTATGGCTACACCTTC
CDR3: CASSLPSPNYGYTF

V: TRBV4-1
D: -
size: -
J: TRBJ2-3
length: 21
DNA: TGCGCCAGCAGCCACGTCGCTTTCTTTGGCGAGATCACGTCTGACACAGATACGCAGTATTTT
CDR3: CASSHVAFFGEITSDTDTQYF

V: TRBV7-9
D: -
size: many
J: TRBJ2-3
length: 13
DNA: TGTGCCAGCAGCTTAGAGCGTCGAGATACGCAGTATTTT
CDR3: CASSLERRDTQYF

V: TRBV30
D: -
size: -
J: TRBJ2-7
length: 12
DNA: TGTGCCTGGAGTGCCCAGGGGTACGAGCAGTACTTC
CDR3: CAWSAQGYEQYF

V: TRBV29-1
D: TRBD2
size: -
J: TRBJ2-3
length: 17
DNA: TGCAGCGTTGATAGCGATCTAATTAGCGGGAGAACAGATACGCAGTATTTT
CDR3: CSVDSDLISGRTDTQYF

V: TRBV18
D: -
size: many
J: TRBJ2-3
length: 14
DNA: TGTGCCAGCTCACCAAGCGGAGCCACAGATACGCAGTATTTT
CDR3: CASSPSGATDTQYF

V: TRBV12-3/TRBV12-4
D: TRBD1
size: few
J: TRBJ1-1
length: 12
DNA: TGTGCCAGCAGCCCCGGGACAGGGAAAACTTTCTTT
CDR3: CASSPGTGKTFF

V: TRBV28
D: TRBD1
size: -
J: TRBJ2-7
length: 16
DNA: TGTGCCAGCAGTCCGGGACAGGCCAATGGATTCTACGAGCAGTACTTC
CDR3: CASSPGQANGFYEQYF

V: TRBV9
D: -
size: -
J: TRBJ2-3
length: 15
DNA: TGTGCCAGCAGCGTAGCACTAGATTATCAGGATACGCAGTATTTT
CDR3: CASSVALDYQDTQYF

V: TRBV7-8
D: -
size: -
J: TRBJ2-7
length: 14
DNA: TGTGCCAGCAGTAGGTCCTTCCCCTCCTACGAGCAGTACTTC
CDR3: CASSRSFPSYEQYF

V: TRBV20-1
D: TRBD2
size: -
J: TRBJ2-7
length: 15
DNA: TGCAGTGCCACCTCTAGCGGGGCCAGCTCCTACGAGCAGTACTTC
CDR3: CSATSSGASSYEQYF

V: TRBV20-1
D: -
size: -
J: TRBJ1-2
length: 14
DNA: TGCGGGTGCCCTTCGTGGGGGGCCAACTATGGCTACACCTTC
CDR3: CGCPSWGANYGYTF

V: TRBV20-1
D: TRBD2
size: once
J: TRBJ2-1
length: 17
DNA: TGCAGTGCTGGACGACAGACTAGCGGGACTAGCAGCAATGAGCAGTTCTTC
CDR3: CSAGRQTSGTSSNEQFF

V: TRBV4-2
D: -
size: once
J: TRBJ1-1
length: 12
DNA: TGTGCCAGCGGTCCCGGAGAGGCTGAAGCTTTCTTT
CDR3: CASGPGEAEAFF

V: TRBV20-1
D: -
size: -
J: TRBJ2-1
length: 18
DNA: TGCAGTGCTAGGTCCGATTGGTTCACCGACGGGCTATACAATGAGCAGTTCTTC
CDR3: CSARSDWFTDGLYNEQFF